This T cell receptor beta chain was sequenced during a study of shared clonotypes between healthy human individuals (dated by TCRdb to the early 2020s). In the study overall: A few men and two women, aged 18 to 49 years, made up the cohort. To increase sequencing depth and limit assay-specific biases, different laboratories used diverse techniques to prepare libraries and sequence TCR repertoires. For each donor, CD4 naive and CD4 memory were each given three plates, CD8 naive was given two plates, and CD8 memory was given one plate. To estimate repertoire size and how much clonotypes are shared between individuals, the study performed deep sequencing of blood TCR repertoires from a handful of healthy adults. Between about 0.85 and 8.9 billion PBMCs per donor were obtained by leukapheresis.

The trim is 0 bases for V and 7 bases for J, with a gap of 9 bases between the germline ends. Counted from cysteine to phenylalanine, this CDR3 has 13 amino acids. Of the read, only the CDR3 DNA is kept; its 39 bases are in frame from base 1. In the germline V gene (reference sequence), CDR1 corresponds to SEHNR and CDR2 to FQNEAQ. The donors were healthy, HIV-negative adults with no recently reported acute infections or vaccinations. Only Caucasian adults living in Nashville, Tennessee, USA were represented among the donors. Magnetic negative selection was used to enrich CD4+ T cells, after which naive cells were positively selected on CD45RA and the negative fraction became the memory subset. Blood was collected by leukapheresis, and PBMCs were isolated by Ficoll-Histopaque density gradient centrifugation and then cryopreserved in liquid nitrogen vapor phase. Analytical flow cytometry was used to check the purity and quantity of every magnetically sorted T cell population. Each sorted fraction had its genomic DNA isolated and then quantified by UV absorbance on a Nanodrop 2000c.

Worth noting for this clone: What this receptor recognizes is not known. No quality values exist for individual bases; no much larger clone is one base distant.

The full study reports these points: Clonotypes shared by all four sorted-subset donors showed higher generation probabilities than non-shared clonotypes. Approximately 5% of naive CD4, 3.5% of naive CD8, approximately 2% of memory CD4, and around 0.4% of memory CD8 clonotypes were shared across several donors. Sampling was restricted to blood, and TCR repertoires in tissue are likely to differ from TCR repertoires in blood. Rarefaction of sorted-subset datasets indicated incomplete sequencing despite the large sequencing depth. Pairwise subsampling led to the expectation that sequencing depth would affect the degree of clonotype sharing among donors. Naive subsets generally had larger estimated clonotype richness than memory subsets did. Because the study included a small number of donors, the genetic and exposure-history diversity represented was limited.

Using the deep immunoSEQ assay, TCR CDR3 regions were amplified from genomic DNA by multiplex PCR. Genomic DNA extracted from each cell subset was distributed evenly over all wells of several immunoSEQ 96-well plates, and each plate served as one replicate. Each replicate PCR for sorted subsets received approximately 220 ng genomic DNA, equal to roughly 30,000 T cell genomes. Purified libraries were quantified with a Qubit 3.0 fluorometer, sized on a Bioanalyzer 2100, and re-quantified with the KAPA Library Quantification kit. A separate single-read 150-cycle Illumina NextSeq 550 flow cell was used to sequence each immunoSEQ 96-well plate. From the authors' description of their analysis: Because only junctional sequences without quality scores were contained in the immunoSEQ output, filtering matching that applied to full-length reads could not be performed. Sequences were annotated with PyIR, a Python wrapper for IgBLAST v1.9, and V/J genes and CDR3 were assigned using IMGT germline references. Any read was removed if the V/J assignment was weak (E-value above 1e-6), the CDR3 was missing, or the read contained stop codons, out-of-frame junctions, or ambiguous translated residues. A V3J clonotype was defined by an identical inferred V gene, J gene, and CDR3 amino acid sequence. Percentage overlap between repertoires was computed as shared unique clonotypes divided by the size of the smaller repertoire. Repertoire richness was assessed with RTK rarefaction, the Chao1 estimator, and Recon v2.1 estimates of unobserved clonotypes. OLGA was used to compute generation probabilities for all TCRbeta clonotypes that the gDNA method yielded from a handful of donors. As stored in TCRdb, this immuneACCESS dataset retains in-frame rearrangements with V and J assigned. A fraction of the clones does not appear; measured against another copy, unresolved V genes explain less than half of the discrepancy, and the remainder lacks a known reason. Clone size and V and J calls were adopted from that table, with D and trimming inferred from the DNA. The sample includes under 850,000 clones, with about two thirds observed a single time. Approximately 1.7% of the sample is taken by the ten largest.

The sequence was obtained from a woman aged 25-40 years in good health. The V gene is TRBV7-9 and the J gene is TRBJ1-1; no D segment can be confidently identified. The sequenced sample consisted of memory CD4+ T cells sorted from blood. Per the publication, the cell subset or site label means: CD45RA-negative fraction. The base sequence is TGTGCCAGCAGCTTAGCTCAGCAAAGTGAAGCTTTCTTT. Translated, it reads CASSLAQQSEAFF.